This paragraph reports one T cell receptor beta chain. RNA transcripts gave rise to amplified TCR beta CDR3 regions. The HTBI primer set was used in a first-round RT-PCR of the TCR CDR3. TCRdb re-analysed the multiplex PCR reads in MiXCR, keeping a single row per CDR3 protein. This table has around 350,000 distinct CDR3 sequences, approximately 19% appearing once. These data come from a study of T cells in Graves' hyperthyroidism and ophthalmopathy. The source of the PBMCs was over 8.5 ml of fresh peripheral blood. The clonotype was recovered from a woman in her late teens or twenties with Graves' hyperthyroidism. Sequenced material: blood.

In DNA, the CDR3 is TGTGCCAGCAGCGTAGACTTGGGGACGCCTTCCCCATACTATGGCTACACCTTC. It encodes CASSVDLGTPSPYYGYTF. This chain joins TRBV9 and TRBJ1-2; TRBD1 might be the D (5 bases). The CDR3 loop spans 18 amino acids. Germline V lookup: CDR1 SGDLS, CDR2 YYNGEE. V dropped 0 bases and J dropped 3 bases, with 21 bases sitting between them. Full variable domain (remainder filled in from reference TRBV9 and TRBJ1-2): DSGVTQTPKHLITATGQRVTLRCSPRSGDLSVYWYQQSLDQGLQFLIQYYNGEERAKGNILERFSAQQFPDLHSELNLSSLELGDSALYFCASSVDLGTPSPYYGYTFGSGTRLTVV.